The TCR beta chain described here comes from a study of T-cell memory formation after mild COVID-19. In the study overall: TCR clusters were mostly donor specific.

There are many counts of this clonotype. Antigen unknown. From the 5' RACE reads, TCRdb called clonotypes with MiXCR, one entry per CDR3 protein. The data hold about 390,000 distinct CDR3 sequences, with 16% observed a single time. CDR1 is LGHNT, CDR2 FRNRAP, per germline. Trimming took off 0 bases at V and 8 bases at J, with 19 bases between the two ends. This CDR3 has 16 residues. Study results and limitations: A subset of responding clones appeared in pre-infection memory, suggesting cross-reactive memory joined. Clones that got smaller from day 15 to 85 had even CD4/CD8, while clones growing later tipped toward CD4+. Mainly CM and EM harbored the contracting CD4+ clones; mainly EMRA harbored the CD8+ ones.

Specimen: PBMCs or a T cell subset sorted from them (not recorded which). The genes are TRBV12-5 and TRBJ1-2; D is uncertain. This clonotype was sampled from a man aged 18 to 30 who had mild COVID-19 (a few samples of this study predate the infection). Cell type and time point are not known. The CDR3 spells CASGLVLNPGSDGYTF. The CDR3 nucleotides read TGTGCTAGTGGTTTGGTACTTAATCCGGGGTCGGACGGCTACACCTTC.